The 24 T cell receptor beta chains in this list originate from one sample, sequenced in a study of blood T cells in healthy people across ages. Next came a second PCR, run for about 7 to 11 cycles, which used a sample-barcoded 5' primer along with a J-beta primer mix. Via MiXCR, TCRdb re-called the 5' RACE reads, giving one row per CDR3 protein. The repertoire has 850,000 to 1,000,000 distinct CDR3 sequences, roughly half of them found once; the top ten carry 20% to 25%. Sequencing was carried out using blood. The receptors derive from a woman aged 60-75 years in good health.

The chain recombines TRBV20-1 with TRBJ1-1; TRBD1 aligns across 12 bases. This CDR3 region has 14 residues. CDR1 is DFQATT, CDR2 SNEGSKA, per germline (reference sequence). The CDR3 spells CSAASGTGGSRAFF. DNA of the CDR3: TGCAGCGCTGCGTCCGGGACAGGGGGCTCTAGGGCTTTCTTT.

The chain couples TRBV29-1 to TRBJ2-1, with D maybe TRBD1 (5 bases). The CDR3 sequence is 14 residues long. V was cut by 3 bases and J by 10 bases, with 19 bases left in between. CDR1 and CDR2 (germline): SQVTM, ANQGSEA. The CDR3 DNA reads TGCAGCGTTGACGACAGCGCGACGTCCTACGAGCAGTTCTTC. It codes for CSVDDSATSYEQFF.

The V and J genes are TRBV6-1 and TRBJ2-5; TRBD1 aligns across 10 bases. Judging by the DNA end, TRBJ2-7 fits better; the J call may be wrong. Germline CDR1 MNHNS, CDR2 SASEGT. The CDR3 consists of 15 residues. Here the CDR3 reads CASSGGMGQGNEQYF. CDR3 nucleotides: TGTGCCAGCAGTGGGGGAATGGGACAGGGGAACGAGCAGTACTTC.

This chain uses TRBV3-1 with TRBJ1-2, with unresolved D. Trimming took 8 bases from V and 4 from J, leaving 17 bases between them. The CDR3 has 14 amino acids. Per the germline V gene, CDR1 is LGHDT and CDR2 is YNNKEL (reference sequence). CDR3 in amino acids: CASRKGPHGYGYTF. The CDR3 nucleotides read TGTGCCAGCCGAAAAGGGCCCCACGGCTATGGCTACACCTTC.

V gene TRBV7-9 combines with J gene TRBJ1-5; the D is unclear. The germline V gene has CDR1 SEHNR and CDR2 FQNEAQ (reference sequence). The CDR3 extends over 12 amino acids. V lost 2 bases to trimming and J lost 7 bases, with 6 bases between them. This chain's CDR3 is CASSLFYQPQHF. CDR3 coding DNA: TGTGCCAGCAGCTTATTCTACCAGCCCCAGCATTTT.

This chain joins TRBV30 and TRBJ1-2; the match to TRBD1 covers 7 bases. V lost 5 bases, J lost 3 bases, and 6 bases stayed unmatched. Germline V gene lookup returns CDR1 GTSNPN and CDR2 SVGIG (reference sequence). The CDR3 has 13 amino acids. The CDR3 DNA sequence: TGTGCCTGGCAGGGGGGCGAGGACTATGGCTACACCTTC. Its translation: CAWQGGEDYGYTF.

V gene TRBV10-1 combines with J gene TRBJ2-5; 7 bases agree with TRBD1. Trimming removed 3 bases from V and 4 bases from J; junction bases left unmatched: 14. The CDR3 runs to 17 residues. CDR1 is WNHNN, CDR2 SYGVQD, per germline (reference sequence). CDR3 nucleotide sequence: TGCGCCAGCAGTGAACCAGCCGGGACAGCGAGGGGAGAGACCCAGTACTTC. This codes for CASSEPAGTARGETQYF.

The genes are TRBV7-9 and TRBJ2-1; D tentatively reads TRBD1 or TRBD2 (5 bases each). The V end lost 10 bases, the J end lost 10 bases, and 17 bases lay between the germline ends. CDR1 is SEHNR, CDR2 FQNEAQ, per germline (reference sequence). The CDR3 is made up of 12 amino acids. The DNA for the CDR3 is TGTGCCACGCAAGGGGCGGGTAGGGAGCAGTTCTTC. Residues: CATQGAGREQFF. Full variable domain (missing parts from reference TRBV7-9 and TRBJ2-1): DTGVSQNPRHKITKRGQNVTFRCDPISEHNRLYWYRQTLGQGPEFLTYFQNEAQLEKSRLLSDRFSAERPKGSFSTLEIQRTEQGDSAMYLCATQGAGREQFFGPGTRLTVL.

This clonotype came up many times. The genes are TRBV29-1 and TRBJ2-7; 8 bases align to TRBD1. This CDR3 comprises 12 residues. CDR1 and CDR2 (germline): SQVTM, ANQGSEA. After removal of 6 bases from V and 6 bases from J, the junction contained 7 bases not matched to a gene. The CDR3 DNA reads TGCAGCGTGGGGACAGGACCGGGCGAGCAGTACTTC. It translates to CSVGTGPGEQYF.

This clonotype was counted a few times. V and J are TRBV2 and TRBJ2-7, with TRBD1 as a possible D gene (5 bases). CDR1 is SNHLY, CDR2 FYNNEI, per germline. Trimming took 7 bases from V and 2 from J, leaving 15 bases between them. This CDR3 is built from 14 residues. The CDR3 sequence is CASTSGSRTYEQYF. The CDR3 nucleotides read TGTGCCAGCACCTCAGGGTCCAGGACCTACGAGCAGTACTTC.

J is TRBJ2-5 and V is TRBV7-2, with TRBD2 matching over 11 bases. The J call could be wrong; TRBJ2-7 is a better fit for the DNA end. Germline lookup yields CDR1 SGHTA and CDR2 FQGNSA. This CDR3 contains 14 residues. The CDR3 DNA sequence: TGTGCCAGCAGCGCTAGCGGGAGGTTCGACGAGCAGTACTTC. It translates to CASSASGRFDEQYF.

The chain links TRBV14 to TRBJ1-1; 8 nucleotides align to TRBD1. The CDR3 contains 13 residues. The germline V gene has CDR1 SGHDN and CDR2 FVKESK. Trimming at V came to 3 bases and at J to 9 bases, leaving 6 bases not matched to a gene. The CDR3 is CASSQAGQGKAFF. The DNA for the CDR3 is TGTGCCAGCAGCCAGGCAGGACAGGGAAAAGCTTTCTTT.

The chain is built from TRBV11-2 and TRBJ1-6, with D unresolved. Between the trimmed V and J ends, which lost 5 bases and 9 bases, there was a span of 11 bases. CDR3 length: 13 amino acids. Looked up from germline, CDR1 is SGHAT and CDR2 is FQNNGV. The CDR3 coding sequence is TGTGCCAGCAGCAAATGGACGAGTTCACCCCTCCACTTT. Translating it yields CASSKWTSSPLHF.

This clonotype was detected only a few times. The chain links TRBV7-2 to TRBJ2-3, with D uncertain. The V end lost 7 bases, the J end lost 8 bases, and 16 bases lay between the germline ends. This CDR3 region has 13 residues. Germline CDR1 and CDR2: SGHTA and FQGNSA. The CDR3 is CASIIDPGGTQYF. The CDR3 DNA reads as TGTGCCAGCATCATCGACCCAGGCGGTACGCAGTATTTT.

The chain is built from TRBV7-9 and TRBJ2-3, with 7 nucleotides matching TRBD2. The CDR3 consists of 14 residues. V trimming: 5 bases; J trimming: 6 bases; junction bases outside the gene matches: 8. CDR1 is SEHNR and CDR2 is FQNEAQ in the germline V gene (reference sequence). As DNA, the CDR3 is TGTGCCAGCAGCCGAAGCGGGACCGCGGATACGCAGTATTTT. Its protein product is CASSRSGTADTQYF.

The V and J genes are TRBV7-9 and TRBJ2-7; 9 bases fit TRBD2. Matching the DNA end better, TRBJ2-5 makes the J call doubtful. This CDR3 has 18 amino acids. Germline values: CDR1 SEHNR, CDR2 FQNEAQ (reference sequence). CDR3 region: CASSLKIRLAEHQETQYF. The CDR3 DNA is TGTGCCAGCAGCTTAAAAATCCGACTAGCGGAACACCAAGAGACCCAGTACTTC.

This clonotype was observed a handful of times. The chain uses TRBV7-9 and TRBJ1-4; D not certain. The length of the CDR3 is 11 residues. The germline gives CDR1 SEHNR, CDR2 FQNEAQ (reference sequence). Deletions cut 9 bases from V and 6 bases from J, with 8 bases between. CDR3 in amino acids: CASEDDEKLFF. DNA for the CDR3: TGTGCCAGTGAGGATGATGAAAAACTGTTTTTT.

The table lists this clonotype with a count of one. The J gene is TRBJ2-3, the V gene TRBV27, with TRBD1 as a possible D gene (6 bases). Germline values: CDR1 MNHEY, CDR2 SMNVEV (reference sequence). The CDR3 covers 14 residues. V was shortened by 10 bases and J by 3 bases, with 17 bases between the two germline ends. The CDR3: CATSARGRTDTQYF. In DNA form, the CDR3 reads TGTGCCACTTCGGCCAGGGGAAGGACAGATACGCAGTATTTT.

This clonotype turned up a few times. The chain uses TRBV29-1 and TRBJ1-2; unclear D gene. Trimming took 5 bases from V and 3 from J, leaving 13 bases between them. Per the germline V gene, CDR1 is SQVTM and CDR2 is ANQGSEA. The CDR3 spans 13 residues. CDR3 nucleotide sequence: TGCAGCGTTCTTACAACGGCGGACTATGGCTACACCTTC. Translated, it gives CSVLTTADYGYTF.

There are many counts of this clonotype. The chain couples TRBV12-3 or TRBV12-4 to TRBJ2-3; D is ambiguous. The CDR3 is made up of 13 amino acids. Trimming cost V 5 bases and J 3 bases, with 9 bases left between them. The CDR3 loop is CASSVRRTDTQYF. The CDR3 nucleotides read TGTGCCAGCAGTGTTCGGAGAACAGATACGCAGTATTTT.

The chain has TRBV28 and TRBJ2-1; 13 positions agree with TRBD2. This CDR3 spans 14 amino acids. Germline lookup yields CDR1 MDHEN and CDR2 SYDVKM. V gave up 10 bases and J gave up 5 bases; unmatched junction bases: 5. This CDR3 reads CATRTSGSHNEQFF. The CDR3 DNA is TGTGCCACCCGGACTAGCGGGAGTCACAATGAGCAGTTCTTC. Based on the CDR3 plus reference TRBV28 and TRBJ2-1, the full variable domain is DVKVTQSSRYLVKRTGEKVFLECVQDMDHENMFWYRQDPGLGLRLIYFSYDVKMKEKGDIPEGYSVSREKKERFSLILESASTNQTSMYLCATRTSGSHNEQFFGPGTRLTVL.

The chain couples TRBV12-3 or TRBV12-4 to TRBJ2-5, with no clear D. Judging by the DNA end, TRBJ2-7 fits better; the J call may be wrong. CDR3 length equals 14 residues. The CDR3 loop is CASSPSPPPYEQYF. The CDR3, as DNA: TGTGCCAGCAGTCCTTCTCCACCACCCTACGAGCAGTACTTC.

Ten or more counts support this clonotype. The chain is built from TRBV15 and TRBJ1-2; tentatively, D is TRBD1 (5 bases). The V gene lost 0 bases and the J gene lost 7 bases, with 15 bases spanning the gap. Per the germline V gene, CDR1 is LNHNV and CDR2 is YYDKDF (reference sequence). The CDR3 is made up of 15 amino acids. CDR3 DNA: TGTGCCACCAGCAGAGATCGGCAGGCCGGGGGTGGCTACACCTTC. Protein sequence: CATSRDRQAGGGYTF. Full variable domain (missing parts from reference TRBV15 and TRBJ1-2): DAMVIQNPRYQVTQFGKPVTLSCSQTLNHNVMYWYQQKSSQAPKLLFHYYDKDFNNEADTPDNFQSRRPNTSFCFLDIRSPGLGDTAMYLCATSRDRQAGGGYTFGSGTRLTVV.

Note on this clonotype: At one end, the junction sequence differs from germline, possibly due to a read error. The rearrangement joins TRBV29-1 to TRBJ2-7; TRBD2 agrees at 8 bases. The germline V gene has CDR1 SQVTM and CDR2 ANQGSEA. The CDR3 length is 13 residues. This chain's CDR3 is CNVGREGTYEQYF. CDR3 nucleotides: TGCAACGTTGGCCGGGAGGGGACCTACGAGCAGTACTTC.